The clone carrying this TCR beta chain was observed a handful of times. Its antigen is as yet unknown. The entry originates in a study of cytomegalovirus exposure and HLA in healthy donors. Overall study results and limits: Researchers counted 150 to 200 TCR beta chains as cytomegalovirus-associated. TRBV6-2, TRBV6-3 and some other V segments were excluded as indistinguishable.

PCR involved 60 Vbeta and 13 Jbeta primers. Assay used: immunoSEQ multiplex PCR; TCRdb lists only in-frame clones, some missing. Of about 150,000 clones in the sample, about 8.9% were seen once. V shed 7 bases and J 0 bases; nucleotides not matched to a gene: 3. Germline loops: CDR1 GTSNPN, CDR2 SVGIG (reference sequence). The CDR3 consists of 14 residues. The donors comprised healthy bone marrow donors. Donors sampled were nominally healthy, though unrecorded immune exposures were likely. The sequencing input was PBMCs. V gene TRBV30 combines with J gene TRBJ2-7, with TRBD2 identical over 13 bases. This TCR came from a man between 50 and 59 years old in good health and CMV-seronegative. This CDR3 is CAYRTSGSSYEQYF. The CDR3, as DNA: TGTGCCTACCGGACTAGCGGGAGCTCCTACGAGCAGTACTTC.